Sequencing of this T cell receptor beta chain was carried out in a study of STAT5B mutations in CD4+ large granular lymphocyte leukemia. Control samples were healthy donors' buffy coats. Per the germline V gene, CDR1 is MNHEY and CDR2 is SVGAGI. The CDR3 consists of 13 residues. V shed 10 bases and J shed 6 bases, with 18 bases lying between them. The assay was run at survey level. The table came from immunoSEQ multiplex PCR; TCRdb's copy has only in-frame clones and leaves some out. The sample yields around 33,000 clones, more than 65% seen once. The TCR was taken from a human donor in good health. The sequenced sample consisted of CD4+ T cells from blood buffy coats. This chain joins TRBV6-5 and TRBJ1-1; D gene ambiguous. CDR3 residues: CATLDEGRAEAFF. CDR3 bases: TGTGCCACCCTAGACGAGGGTAGGGCTGAAGCTTTCTTT.